A selection of T cell receptor beta chains follows, all from one sample in a study of cytomegalovirus exposure and HLA in healthy donors. Some clones are missing from TCRdb's copy, which holds only in-frame ones; the method was immunoSEQ multiplex PCR. The sample shows about 170,000 clones, approximately 65% of them seen only once. Sequencing was done on a sample of PBMCs. Every receptor here comes from a man aged 40-55 years in good health and CMV-seronegative. The CDR3 runs from the conserved cysteine through the conserved F or W. The D gene is left open where the match is weak. Size is omitted from some rows. Given values are once, few, many or a class for expanded clones.

>TRBV5-4|TRBD1|NA|TRBJ2-7
TGTGCCAGCAGCCTAGGACAGGGAGGCACCTACGAGCAGCACTTC
CASSLGQGGTYEQHF
>TRBV27|TRBD2|NA|TRBJ2-2
TGTGCCAGCACTCGGACTAGCGGGTTCACCGGGGAGCTGTTTTTT
CASTRTSGFTGELFF
>TRBV30|TRBD2|NA|TRBJ2-1
TGTGCCTGGAGACTAGCGGGAGCTGGTGAGCAGTTCTTC
CAWRLAGAGEQFF
>TRBV7-2|TRBD2|NA|TRBJ2-3
TGTGCCAGCAGCAGAGGGGACTACGGCACAGATACGCAGTATTTT
CASSRGDYGTDTQYF
>TRBV4-1|NA|NA|TRBJ1-4
TGCGCCAGCAGCCAGACAGATCTAAGTGAAAAACTGTTTTTT
CASSQTDLSEKLFF
>TRBV27|TRBD2|NA|TRBJ2-1
TGTGCCAGCAGTCCCTTTAGCGGGGGGGCCTTCAATGAGCAGTTCTTC
CASSPFSGGAFNEQFF
>TRBV5-6|TRBD2|few|TRBJ2-3
TGTGCCAGCAGCTTGGCCGGGGGGATCCCGACAGATACGCAGTATTTT
CASSLAGGIPTDTQYF
>TRBV7-7|TRBD1|NA|TRBJ2-7
TGTGCCAGCAGCTTATCGGGACAGGCCTACGAGCAGTACTTC
CASSLSGQAYEQYF
>TRBV27|NA|NA|TRBJ2-7
TGTGCCAGCAGTTTATCGCCCGGACAGATAGACTACGAGCAGTACTTC
CASSLSPGQIDYEQYF
>TRBV2|NA|NA|TRBJ2-7
TGTGCCAGCAGTCTGCAGGGGTCCTACGAGCAGTACTTC
CASSLQGSYEQYF
>TRBV27|NA|NA|TRBJ2-2
TGTGCCAGCAGTCCCTCAGGGGAGGGCACCGGGGAGCTGTTTTTT
CASSPSGEGTGELFF
>TRBV29-1|NA|NA|TRBJ1-2
TGCAGCGTTGAAGGCGATGGCTACACCTTC
CSVEGDGYTF
>TRBV6-5|NA|few|TRBJ1-3
TGTGCCAGCAGTGACAGTGCGCGAGGAAACACCATATATTTT
CASSDSARGNTIYF
>TRBV7-2|TRBD2|NA|TRBJ2-5
TGTGCCAGCAGCAAGGGACTAGCGGGAGCTGGGACCCAGTACTTC
CASSKGLAGAGTQYF
>TRBV5-1|TRBD2|NA|TRBJ2-3
TGCGCCAGCAGCTTGGCCAGCGGGGGGGGAGATACGCAGTATTTT
CASSLASGGGDTQYF
>TRBV1|NA|NA|TRBJ2-1
TGCACCAGCAGCCATACTAGCGACGCCTACAATGAGCAGTTCTTC
CTSSHTSDAYNEQFF
>TRBV18|NA|NA|TRBJ1-5
TGTGCCAGCTCACCAGGGACATCCGGTCAGCCCCAGCATTTT
CASSPGTSGQPQHF
>TRBV6-1|TRBD2|NA|TRBJ2-7
TGTGCCAGCACTTCTGGTGGGCGGGGGTCCTACGAGCAGTACTTC
CASTSGGRGSYEQYF
>TRBV7-8|TRBD1|NA|TRBJ2-1
TGTGCCAGCAGCAGGGGACAGGGATCCTACAATGAGCAGTTCTTC
CASSRGQGSYNEQFF
>TRBV19|NA|NA|TRBJ1-2
TGTGCCAGTAGTACTGTTCAGGGCCACTATAATGGCTACACCTTC
CASSTVQGHYNGYTF
>TRBV30|TRBD2|few|TRBJ2-2
TGTGCCTGGAGAGTAGCGGGATTCGGCACCGGGGAGCTGTTTTTT
CAWRVAGFGTGELFF
>TRBV5-1|TRBD1|NA|TRBJ2-5
TGCGCCAGCAGCCGGGACAGAGTACAAGAGACCCAGTACTTC
CASSRDRVQETQYF
>TRBV30|TRBD1|few|TRBJ1-2
TGTGCCTCCTCACAGGGGGCCATAGCTGGCTACACCTTC
CASSQGAIAGYTF